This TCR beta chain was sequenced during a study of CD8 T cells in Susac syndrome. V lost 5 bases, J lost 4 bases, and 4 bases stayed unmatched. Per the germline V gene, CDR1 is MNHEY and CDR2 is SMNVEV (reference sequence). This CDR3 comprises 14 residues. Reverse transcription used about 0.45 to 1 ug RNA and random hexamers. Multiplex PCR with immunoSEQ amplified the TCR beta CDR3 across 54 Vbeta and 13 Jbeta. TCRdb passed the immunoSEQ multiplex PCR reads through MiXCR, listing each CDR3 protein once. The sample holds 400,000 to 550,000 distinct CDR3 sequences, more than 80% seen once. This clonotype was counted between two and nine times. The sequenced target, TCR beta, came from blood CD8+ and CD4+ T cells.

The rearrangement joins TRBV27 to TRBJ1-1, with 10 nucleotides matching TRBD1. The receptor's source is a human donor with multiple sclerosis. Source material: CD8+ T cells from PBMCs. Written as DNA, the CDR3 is TGTGCCAGCAGTCCCGGGACAGGGGTCACTGAAGCTTTCTTT. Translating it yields CASSPGTGVTEAFF.